Presented here are 25 T cell receptor beta chains from one specimen sequenced in a study of CD8 T cells in Susac syndrome. Reverse transcription of 0.5 to 1 ug RNA was performed with random hexamers. TCRdb re-called the immunoSEQ multiplex PCR reads through MiXCR, storing one row per CDR3 protein. The data show 75,000 to 100,000 distinct CDR3 sequences, approximately 95% seen once. Sequencing was done on a sample of CD8+ T cells from PBMCs. The receptor source for this set is a human donor with Susac syndrome.

The gene calls are TRBV20-1 and TRBJ2-5; tentatively, D is TRBD1 or TRBD2 (7 bases each). Germline assignment: CDR1 DFQATT and CDR2 SNEGSKA (reference sequence). V dropped 5 bases and J dropped 4 bases, with 14 bases sitting between them. The CDR3 is made up of 13 amino acids. Written as DNA, the CDR3 is TGCAGTGCTTACCCAGGGGGGGGAGAGACCCAGTACTTC. Protein: CSAYPGGGETQYF.

The V gene is TRBV18, the J gene TRBJ2-2; D gene uncertain. Germline CDR1 reads KGHSH; CDR2 reads LQKENI. V lost 0 bases and J 5 bases, leaving 13 bases between the germline ends. The CDR3 is 16 amino acids. In nucleotides, the CDR3 is TGTGCCAGCTCACCACCGATCCCCAGGATGACCGGGGAGCTGTTTTTT. This codes for CASSPPIPRMTGELFF.

The chain joins TRBV7-9 to TRBJ2-7; D might be TRBD1 or TRBD2, each matching 6 bases. V was clipped by 3 bases and J by 1 base, with 10 bases between them. The germline CDR1 and CDR2 sequences are SEHNR and FQNEAQ (reference sequence). The CDR3 sequence is 14 residues long. CDR3 in amino acids: CASSFPGASYEQYF. CDR3 coding DNA: TGTGCCAGCAGCTTTCCGGGGGCTTCCTACGAGCAGTACTTC.

This clonotype occurred a few times. The J gene is TRBJ2-5, the V gene TRBV3-1; maybe TRBD1 (6 bases). Germline assignment: CDR1 LGHDT and CDR2 YNNKEL (reference sequence). CDR3 length: 16 residues. V was shortened by 4 bases and J by 5 bases, with 20 bases between the two germline ends. The CDR3, as DNA: TGTGCCAGCAGCCCCCTGGGGGCAGGGTCTGGGGAGACCCAGTACTTC. The encoded protein is CASSPLGAGSGETQYF.

The chain has TRBV5-1 and TRBJ2-5; TRBD1 matches 9 bases. Per the germline V gene, CDR1 is SGHRS and CDR2 is YFSETQ. The CDR3 sequence is 15 residues long. Trimming cost V 3 bases and J 5 bases; bases outside gene matches: 8. In DNA form, the CDR3 reads TGCGCCAGCAGCTGGAAGGGGACAGGGCAGGAGACCCAGTACTTC. The encoded protein is CASSWKGTGQETQYF.

The rearrangement uses TRBV6-6 and TRBJ2-7; 8 nucleotides align to TRBD2. V gave up 2 bases and J gave up 7 bases; unmatched junction bases: 4. The length of the CDR3 is 13 residues. CDR1 and CDR2 (germline): MNHNY, SVGAGI (reference sequence). DNA of the CDR3: TGTGCCAGCAGTTACCGGGGGGGACGAGAGCAGTACTTC. Translated, it gives CASSYRGGREQYF.

This clonotype appeared once. The chain combines TRBV13 with TRBJ2-5; 11 positions agree with TRBD2. V gave up 5 bases and J gave up 5 bases; unmatched junction bases: 10. This CDR3 contains 16 residues. Germline values: CDR1 PRHDT, CDR2 FYEKMQ (reference sequence). The CDR3 loop reads CASSLRLAGMGETQYF. DNA for the CDR3: TGTGCCAGCAGCCTCAGACTAGCGGGGATGGGGGAGACCCAGTACTTC.

Written as DNA, the CDR3 is TGTGCCAGCAGGCAGGGTGGGGACACTGAAGCTTTCTTT. This encodes CASRQGGDTEAFF. V gene TRBV27 combines with J gene TRBJ1-1, with a possible D match to TRBD1 (5 bases). From germline, CDR1 is MNHEY and CDR2 SMNVEV (reference sequence). Trimming removed 6 bases at V and 3 bases at J, with 11 bases between. There are 13 residues in the CDR3.

This clonotype appeared once. J is TRBJ2-7 and V is TRBV12-3 or TRBV12-4; TRBD1 agrees at 9 bases. Trimming cost V 1 base and J 3 bases; bases outside gene matches: 1. The CDR3 is made up of 14 amino acids. CDR3 region: CASSLVTGGYEQYF. The CDR3 DNA reads as TGTGCCAGCAGTTTAGTGACAGGGGGCTACGAGCAGTACTTC.

This chain joins TRBV7-9 and TRBJ2-7; D may be TRBD2 (7 bases). Germline loops: CDR1 SEHNR, CDR2 FQNEAQ (reference sequence). V dropped 8 bases and J dropped 4 bases, with 15 bases sitting between them. The CDR3 is 13 residues long. The CDR3 DNA follows: TGTGCCAGCGGCAAGGGGGGAGGGTACGAGCAGTACTTC. Translated: CASGKGGGYEQYF.

V usage is TRBV28 and J usage is TRBJ2-1, with no clear D. The CDR3 is 16 residues long. Trimming took off 4 bases at V and 0 bases at J, with 13 bases between the two ends. Germline CDR1 MDHEN, CDR2 SYDVKM. CDR3 in DNA: TGTGCCAGCAGTTCCGCTCTGGAAAGCTCCTACAATGAGCAGTTCTTC. Its protein is CASSSALESSYNEQFF.

The chain links TRBV3-1 to TRBJ2-1; TRBD2 matches at 13 bases. The CDR3 is made up of 16 amino acids. Germline-derived CDR1 and CDR2 are LGHDT and YNNKEL (reference sequence). The ends lost 8 bases at V and 8 bases at J; junction bases unmatched: 12. CDR3 protein: CASEPGLAGPFDEQFF. CDR3 nucleotides: TGTGCCAGCGAACCGGGACTAGCGGGACCCTTCGATGAGCAGTTCTTC.

The gene calls are TRBV4-3 and TRBJ2-1, with TRBD1 identical over 11 bases. V dropped 4 bases and J dropped 5; count of bases not matched to a gene: 4. CDR1 is LGHNA and CDR2 is YSLEER in the germline V gene. The CDR3 consists of 15 residues. CDR3 region: CASSRGQGADNEQFF. The CDR3 nucleotides read TGCGCCAGCAGCCGAGGACAGGGGGCGGACAATGAGCAGTTCTTC.

The count of this clonotype is one. The chain links TRBV12-3 or TRBV12-4 to TRBJ2-1; D is undetermined. V shed 3 bases and J shed 9 bases, with 9 bases lying between them. This CDR3 has 12 residues. DNA for the CDR3: TGTGCCAGCAGTTTGTCTAGTTTTGAGCAGTTCTTC. Its protein product is CASSLSSFEQFF.

The V gene is TRBV11-2, the J gene TRBJ2-7; the D is unclear. The CDR3 extends over 13 amino acids. The V end lost 5 bases, the J end lost 1 base, and 9 bases lay between the germline ends. CDR1 SGHAT and CDR2 FQNNGV come from the germline V gene. This chain's CDR3 is CASSRVPSYEQYF. The CDR3 DNA follows: TGTGCCAGCAGCCGGGTCCCTTCCTACGAGCAGTACTTC.

The chain recombines TRBV5-6 with TRBJ2-3; possibly TRBD2 for D (5 bases). The length of the CDR3 is 17 residues. The germline V gene encodes CDR1 SGHDT and CDR2 YYEEEE. V lost 4 bases to trimming and J lost 2 bases, with 20 bases between them. CDR3 loop: CASSPGSGRTYTDTQYF. CDR3 in DNA: TGTGCCAGCAGCCCGGGGTCGGGCAGAACGTACACAGATACGCAGTATTTT.

The V gene is TRBV5-1, the J gene TRBJ2-3; D call uncertain. V shed 1 base and J shed 5 bases, with 8 bases lying between them. The CDR3 is made up of 13 amino acids. Germline V gives CDR1 SGHRS, CDR2 YFSETQ. CDR3 DNA: TGCGCCAGCAGCTTGAGCGAGTTAGATACGCAGTATTTT. Translation: CASSLSELDTQYF. Filled out from reference TRBV5-1 and TRBJ2-3, the complete variable domain reads KAGVTQTPRYLIKTRGQQVTLSCSPISGHRSVSWYQQTPGQGLQFLFEYFSETQRNKGNFPGRFSGRQFSNSRSEMNVSTLELGDSALYLCASSLSELDTQYFGPGTRLTVL.

The chain employs TRBV7-9 and TRBJ1-1, with 7 bases matching TRBD1. Germline-derived CDR1 and CDR2 are SEHNR and FQNEAQ (reference sequence). V lost 4 bases and J lost 7; bases outside the gene matches: 15. The CDR3 is 16 residues long. CDR3 bases: TGTGCCAGCAGCTCCCCAGGGGCAGGGGGTCCAATTGAAGCTTTCTTT. It yields the protein CASSSPGAGGPIEAFF.

The chain has TRBV20-1 and TRBJ2-1, with D perhaps TRBD1 (6 bases). Per the germline V gene, CDR1 is DFQATT and CDR2 is SNEGSKA (reference sequence). V was pared by 1 base and J by 4 bases, with 17 bases between. The CDR3 runs 16 residues. The CDR3 DNA reads as TGCAGTGCTAGAGTAATGGACAGTCCGGCGTACAATGAGCAGTTCTTC. This codes for CSARVMDSPAYNEQFF.

This sequence joins TRBV7-8 and TRBJ2-5; D is perhaps TRBD2 (5 bases). The V gene's germline CDR1 is SGHVS and CDR2 FQNEAQ. The germline V and J ends were trimmed by 1 base and 9 bases, with 6 bases remaining between them. The CDR3 extends over 11 amino acids. The CDR3 spells CASSLERAQYF. The CDR3 region has the DNA TGTGCCAGCAGCTTAGAGAGGGCCCAGTACTTC.

This clonotype was detected only once. The CDR3 protein is CAWSRGVGDTEAFF. CDR3 DNA sequence: TGTGCCTGGAGTAGGGGGGTCGGGGACACTGAAGCTTTCTTT. The rearrangement uses TRBV30 and TRBJ1-1; maybe TRBD1 (6 bases). The V and J ends lost 2 bases and 3 bases respectively, with 13 bases between them. The CDR3 contains 14 residues. Germline V gene data show CDR1 as GTSNPN and CDR2 as SVGIG (reference sequence).

The rearrangement links TRBV5-6 to TRBJ1-1; tentatively, D is TRBD1 (5 bases). The CDR3 loop spans 15 amino acids. In germline, CDR1 is SGHDT, CDR2 YYEEEE. V was clipped by 2 bases and J by 1 base, with 12 bases between them. CDR3 sequence (DNA): TGTGCCAGCAGCTTAGAACAGGAGCGGAACACTGAAGCTTTCTTT. Protein: CASSLEQERNTEAFF.

This chain connects TRBV20-1 to TRBJ2-3; possible D gene TRBD2, 6 bases. Between the trimmed V and J ends, which lost 5 bases and 0 bases, there was a span of 18 bases. This CDR3 is 16 amino acids long. Per germline, CDR1 DFQATT and CDR2 SNEGSKA (reference sequence). The CDR3 reads CSAVSLGEDSTDTQYF. CDR3 coding DNA: TGCAGTGCTGTCTCCTTGGGGGAGGATAGCACAGATACGCAGTATTTT.

V is TRBV20-1 and J is TRBJ2-1, with D perhaps TRBD2 (5 bases). The V gene lost 6 bases and the J gene lost 0 bases, with 12 bases spanning the gap. CDR3 length equals 14 residues. Germline CDR1 is DFQATT and CDR2 is SNEGSKA (reference sequence). CDR3 amino acids: CSAPPGSSYNEQFF. The CDR3 DNA is TGCAGTGCCCCCCCGGGAAGCTCCTACAATGAGCAGTTCTTC.

The CDR3 bases are TGTGCCACCAGCAGAGATGGGGTGTACAATGAGCAGTTCTTC. This sequence encodes CATSRDGVYNEQFF. This chain joins TRBV15 and TRBJ2-1; D unresolved. The CDR3 has 14 amino acids. V shed 0 bases and J shed 4 bases, with 7 bases lying between them. Per germline, CDR1 LNHNV and CDR2 YYDKDF (reference sequence).